This TCR beta chain emerged from a study of Graves' ophthalmopathy and Graves' hyperthyroidism. TCR beta CDR3 amplification used RNA transcripts. HTBI primers were employed in first-round RT-PCR, then a second-round multiplex PCR followed. MiXCR was run by TCRdb on the multiplex PCR reads, yielding one entry per CDR3 protein. The table has 300,000 to 450,000 distinct CDR3 sequences, about 17% seen once; the top ten hold 2% to 3%. The CDR3 covers 14 residues. The V end lost 2 bases, the J end lost 2 bases, and 9 bases lay between the germline ends. Per the germline V gene, CDR1 is ENHRY and CDR2 is SYGVKD. This clonotype has ten or more counts.

Sequencing was performed on peripheral blood. This chain links TRBV10-3 with TRBJ1-2; D is possibly TRBD1 (6 bases). The source is an adult woman with stable Graves' hyperthyroidism. The CDR3 DNA follows: TGTGCCATCAGTGAGGGCGGGACAAACTATGGCTACACCTTC. This translates into CAISEGGTNYGYTF.